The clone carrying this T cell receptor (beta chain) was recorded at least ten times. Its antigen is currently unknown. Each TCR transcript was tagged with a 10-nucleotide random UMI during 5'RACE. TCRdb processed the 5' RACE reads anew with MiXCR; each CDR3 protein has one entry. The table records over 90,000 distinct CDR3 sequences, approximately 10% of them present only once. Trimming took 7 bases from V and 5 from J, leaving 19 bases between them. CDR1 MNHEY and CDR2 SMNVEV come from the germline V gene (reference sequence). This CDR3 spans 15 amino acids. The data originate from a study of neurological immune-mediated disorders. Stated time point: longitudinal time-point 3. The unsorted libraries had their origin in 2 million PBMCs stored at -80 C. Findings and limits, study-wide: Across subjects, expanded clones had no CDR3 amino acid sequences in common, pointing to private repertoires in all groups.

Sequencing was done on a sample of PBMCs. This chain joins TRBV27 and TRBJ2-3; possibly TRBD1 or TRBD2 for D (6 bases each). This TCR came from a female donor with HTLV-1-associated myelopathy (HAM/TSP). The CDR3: CASTQRGLGLDTQYF. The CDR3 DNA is TGTGCCAGCACCCAACGGGGGCTTGGATTAGATACGCAGTATTTT.